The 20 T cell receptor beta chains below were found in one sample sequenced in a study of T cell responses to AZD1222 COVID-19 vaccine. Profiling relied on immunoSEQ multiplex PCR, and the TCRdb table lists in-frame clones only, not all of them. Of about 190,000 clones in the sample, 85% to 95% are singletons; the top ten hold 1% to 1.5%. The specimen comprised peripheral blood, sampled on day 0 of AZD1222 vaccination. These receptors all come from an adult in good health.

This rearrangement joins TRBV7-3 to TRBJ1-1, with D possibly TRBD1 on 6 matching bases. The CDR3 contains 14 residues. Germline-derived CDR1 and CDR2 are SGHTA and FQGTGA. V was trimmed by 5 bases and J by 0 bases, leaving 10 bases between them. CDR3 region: CASSPGQMNTEAFF. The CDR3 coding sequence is TGTGCCAGCAGCCCCGGACAGATGAACACTGAAGCTTTCTTT.

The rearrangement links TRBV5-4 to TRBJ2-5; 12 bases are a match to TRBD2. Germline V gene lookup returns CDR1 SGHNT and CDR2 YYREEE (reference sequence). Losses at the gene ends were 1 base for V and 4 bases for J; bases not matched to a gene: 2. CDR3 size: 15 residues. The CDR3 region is CASSLPSGGGETQYF. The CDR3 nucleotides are TGTGCCAGCAGCTTGCCTAGCGGGGGGGGAGAGACCCAGTACTTC.

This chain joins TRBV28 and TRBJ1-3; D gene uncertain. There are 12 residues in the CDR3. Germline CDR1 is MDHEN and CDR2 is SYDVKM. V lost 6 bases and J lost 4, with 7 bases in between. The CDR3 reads CASRVRGNTIYF. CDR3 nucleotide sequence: TGTGCCAGCAGGGTCAGAGGAAACACCATATATTTT. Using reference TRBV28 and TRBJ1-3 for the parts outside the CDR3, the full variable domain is DVKVTQSSRYLVKRTGEKVFLECVQDMDHENMFWYRQDPGLGLRLIYFSYDVKMKEKGDIPEGYSVSREKKERFSLILESASTNQTSMYLCASRVRGNTIYFGEGSWLTVV.

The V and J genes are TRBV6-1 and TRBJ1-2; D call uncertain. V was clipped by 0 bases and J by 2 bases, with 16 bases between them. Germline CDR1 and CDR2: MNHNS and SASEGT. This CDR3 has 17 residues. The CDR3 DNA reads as TGTGCCAGCAGTGAAGCCACTCTTCAAACAGCAAACTATGGCTACACCTTC. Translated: CASSEATLQTANYGYTF.

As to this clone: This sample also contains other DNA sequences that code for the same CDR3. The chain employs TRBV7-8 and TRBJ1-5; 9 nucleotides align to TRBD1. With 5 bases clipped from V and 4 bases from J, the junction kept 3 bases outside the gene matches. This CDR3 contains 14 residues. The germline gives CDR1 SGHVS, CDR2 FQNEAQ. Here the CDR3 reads CASSQGTGNQPQHF. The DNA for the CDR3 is TGTGCCAGCAGCCAAGGGACAGGGAATCAGCCCCAGCATTTT. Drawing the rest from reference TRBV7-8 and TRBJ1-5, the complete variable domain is GAGVSQSPRYKVAKRGQDVALRCDPISGHVSLFWYQQALGQGPEFLTYFQNEAQLDKSGLPSDRFFAERPEGSVSTLKIQRTQQEDSAVYLCASSQGTGNQPQHFGDGTRLSIL.

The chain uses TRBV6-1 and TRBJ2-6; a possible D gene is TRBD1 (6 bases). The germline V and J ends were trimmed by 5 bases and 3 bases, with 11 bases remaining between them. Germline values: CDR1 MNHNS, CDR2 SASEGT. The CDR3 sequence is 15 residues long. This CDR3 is CASSRKGGGANVLTF. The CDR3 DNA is TGTGCCAGCAGTCGCAAAGGGGGTGGGGCCAACGTCCTGACTTTC.

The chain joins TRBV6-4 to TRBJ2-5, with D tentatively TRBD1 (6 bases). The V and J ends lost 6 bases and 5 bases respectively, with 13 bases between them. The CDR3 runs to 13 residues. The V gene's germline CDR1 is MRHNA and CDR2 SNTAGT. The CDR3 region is CASSAGVGETQYF. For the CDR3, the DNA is TGTGCCAGCAGCGCAGGGGTTGGCGAGACCCAGTACTTC.

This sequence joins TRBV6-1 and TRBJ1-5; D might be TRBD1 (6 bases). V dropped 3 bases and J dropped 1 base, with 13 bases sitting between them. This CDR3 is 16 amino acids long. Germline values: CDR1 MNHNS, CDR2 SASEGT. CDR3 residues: CASSEGGPKSNQPQHF. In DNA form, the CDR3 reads TGTGCCAGCAGTGAGGGGGGGCCGAAAAGCAATCAGCCCCAGCATTTT.

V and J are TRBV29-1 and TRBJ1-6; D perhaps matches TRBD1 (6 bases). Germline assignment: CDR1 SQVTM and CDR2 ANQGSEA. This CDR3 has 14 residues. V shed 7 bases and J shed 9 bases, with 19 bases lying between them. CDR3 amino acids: CSATGTLGGSPLHF. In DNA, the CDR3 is TGCAGCGCTACAGGGACCCTGGGGGGTTCACCCCTCCACTTT.

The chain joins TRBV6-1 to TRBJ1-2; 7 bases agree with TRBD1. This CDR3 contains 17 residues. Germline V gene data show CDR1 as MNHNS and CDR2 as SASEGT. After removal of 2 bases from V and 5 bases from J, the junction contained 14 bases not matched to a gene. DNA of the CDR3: TGTGCCAGCAGTGAACCAGGGGGAGGACTCACAGGGTATGGCTACACCTTC. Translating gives CASSEPGGGLTGYGYTF.

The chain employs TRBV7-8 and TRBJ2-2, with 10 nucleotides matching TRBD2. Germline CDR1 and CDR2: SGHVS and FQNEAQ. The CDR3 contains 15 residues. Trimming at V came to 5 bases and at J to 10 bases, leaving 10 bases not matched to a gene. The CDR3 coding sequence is TGTGCCAGCAGCCCCGGAGCAGCGGGGGGGTCGGAGCTGTTTTTT. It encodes CASSPGAAGGSELFF. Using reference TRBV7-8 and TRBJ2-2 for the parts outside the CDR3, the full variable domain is GAGVSQSPRYKVAKRGQDVALRCDPISGHVSLFWYQQALGQGPEFLTYFQNEAQLDKSGLPSDRFFAERPEGSVSTLKIQRTQQEDSAVYLCASSPGAAGGSELFFGEGSRLTVL.

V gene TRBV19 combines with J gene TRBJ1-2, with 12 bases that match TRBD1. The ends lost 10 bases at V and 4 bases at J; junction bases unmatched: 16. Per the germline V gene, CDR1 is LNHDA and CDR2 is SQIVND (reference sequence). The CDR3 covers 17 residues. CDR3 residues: CATPAGTGGEIGYGYTF. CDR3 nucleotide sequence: TGTGCCACACCTGCCGGGACAGGGGGCGAGATCGGCTATGGCTACACCTTC.

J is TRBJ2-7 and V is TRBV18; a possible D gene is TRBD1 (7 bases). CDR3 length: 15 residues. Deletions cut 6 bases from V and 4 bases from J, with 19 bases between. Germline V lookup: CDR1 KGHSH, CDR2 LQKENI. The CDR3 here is CASSGNAGQSYEQYF. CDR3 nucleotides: TGTGCCAGCTCCGGAAATGCGGGACAGTCTTACGAGCAGTACTTC. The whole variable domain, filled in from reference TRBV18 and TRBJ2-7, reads NAGVMQNPRHLVRRRGQEARLRCSPMKGHSHVYWYRQLPEEGLKFMVYLQKENIIDESGMPKERFSAEFPKEGPSILRIQQVVRGDSAAYFCASSGNAGQSYEQYFGPGTRLTVT.

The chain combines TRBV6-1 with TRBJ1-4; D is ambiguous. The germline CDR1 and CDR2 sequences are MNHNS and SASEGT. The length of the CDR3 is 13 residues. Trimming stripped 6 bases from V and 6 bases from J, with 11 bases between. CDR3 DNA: TGTGCCAGCAGCCCCCGGGATTATGAAAAACTGTTTTTT. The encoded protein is CASSPRDYEKLFF.

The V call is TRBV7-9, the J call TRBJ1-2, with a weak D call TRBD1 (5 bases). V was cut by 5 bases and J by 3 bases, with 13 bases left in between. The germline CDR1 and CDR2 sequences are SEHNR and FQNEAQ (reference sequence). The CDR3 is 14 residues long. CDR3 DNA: TGTGCCAGCAGCACATTGGGGGAGCACTATGGCTACACCTTC. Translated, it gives CASSTLGEHYGYTF.

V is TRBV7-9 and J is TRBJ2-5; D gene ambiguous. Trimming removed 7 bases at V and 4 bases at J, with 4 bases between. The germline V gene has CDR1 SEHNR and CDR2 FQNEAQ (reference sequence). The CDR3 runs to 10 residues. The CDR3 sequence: CASNGETQYF. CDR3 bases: TGTGCCAGCAATGGAGAGACCCAGTACTTC.

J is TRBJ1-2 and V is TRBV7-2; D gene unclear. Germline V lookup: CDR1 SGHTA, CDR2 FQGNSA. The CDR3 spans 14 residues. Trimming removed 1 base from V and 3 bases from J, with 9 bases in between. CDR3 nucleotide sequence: TGTGCCAGCAGCTTAGGGGTCAGTTACTATGGCTACACCTTC. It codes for CASSLGVSYYGYTF.

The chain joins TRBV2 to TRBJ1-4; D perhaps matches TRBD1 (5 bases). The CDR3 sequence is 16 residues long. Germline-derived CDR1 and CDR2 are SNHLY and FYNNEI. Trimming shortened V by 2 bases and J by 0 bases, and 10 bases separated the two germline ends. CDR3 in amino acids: CASSELGVATNEKLFF. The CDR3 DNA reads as TGTGCCAGCAGTGAACTAGGGGTCGCAACTAATGAAAAACTGTTTTTT.

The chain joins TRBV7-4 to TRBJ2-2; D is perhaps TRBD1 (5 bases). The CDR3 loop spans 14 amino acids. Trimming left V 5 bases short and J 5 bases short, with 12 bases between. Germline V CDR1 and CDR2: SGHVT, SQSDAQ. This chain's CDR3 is CASSQISGTGELFF. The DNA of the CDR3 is TGTGCCAGCAGCCAGATATCAGGGACCGGGGAGCTGTTTTTT.

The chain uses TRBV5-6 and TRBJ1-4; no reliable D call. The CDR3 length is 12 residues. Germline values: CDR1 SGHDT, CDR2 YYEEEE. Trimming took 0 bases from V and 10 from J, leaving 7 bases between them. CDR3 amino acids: CASSLVGGKLFF. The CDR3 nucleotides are TGTGCCAGCAGCTTGGTTGGAGGAAAACTGTTTTTT.